The source of this T cell receptor (beta chain) is a study of CD8 T cells in Susac syndrome. After extraction with the RNeasy kit, roughly 0.45 to 1 ug of the RNA was reverse transcribed using random hexamers. TCRdb independently ran MiXCR on the immunoSEQ multiplex PCR reads; one entry per CDR3 protein. The sample lists 300,000 to 350,000 distinct CDR3 sequences, about 90% occurring once. Treatment-naive patients with stable or active relapsing-remitting disease were the multiple sclerosis controls. The origin of this receptor is a human donor with multiple sclerosis. Sequenced sample: CD4+ T cells from PBMCs.

Here the CDR3 DNA reads TGCGCCAGCAGTCTCGAAACCGGGGGGCTCGATACGCAGTATTTT. Residues: CASSLETGGLDTQYF. This sequence joins TRBV5-1 and TRBJ2-3; maybe TRBD2 (7 bases). The CDR3 has 15 residues. Trimming took 5 bases from V and 6 from J, leaving 19 bases between them. Germline assignment: CDR1 SGHRS and CDR2 YFSETQ.